In its sample, the clone carrying this T cell receptor beta chain was seen once. The data derive from a study of blood T cell repertoires in COVID-19. Study-level background: Samples of COVID-19 (acute and convalescent) were obtained from the United States, Italy and Spain. PBMCs, B-cell-depleted T cells, or T cells were the source of the cDNA or gDNA that made up the material.

CDR3 size: 16 residues. V shed 7 bases, J shed 4 bases, and the junction held 8 bases outside the gene matches. The V gene's germline CDR1 is ENHRY and CDR2 SYGVKD. In the original analysis: Nucleated cell counts were estimated from reference gene primer amplification. Produced via immunoSEQ multiplex PCR; TCRdb's table is partial and in-frame only. That table gives V, J and clone size, and the DNA gave D and trimming. Here the sample spans around 200,000 clones, approximately 79% being singletons. This TCR was recovered from a man over 45 who had recovered from COVID-19. This sequence joins TRBV10-3 and TRBJ2-3, with 13 bases identical to TRBD2. The sample comprised peripheral blood. The CDR3: CAIKLAGGRRADTQYF. The CDR3, as DNA: TGTGCCATCAAACTAGCGGGAGGGCGCCGGGCAGATACGCAGTATTTT.